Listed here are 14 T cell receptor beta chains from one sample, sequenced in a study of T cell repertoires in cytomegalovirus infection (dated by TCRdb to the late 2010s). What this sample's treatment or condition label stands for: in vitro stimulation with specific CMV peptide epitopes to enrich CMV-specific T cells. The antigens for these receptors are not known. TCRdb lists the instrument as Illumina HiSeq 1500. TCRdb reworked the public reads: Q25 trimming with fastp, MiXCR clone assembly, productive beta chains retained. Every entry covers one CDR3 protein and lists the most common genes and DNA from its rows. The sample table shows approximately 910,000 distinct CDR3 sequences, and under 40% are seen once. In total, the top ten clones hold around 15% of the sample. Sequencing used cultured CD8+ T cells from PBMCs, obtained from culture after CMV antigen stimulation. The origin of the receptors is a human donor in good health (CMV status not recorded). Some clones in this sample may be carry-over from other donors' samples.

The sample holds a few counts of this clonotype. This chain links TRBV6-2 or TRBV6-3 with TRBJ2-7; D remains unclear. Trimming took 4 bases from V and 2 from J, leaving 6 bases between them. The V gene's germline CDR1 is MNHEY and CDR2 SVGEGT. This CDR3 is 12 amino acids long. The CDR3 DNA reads TGTGCCAGCAGTTTTTCGCCCTACGAGCAGTACGTC. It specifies CASSFSPYEQYV.

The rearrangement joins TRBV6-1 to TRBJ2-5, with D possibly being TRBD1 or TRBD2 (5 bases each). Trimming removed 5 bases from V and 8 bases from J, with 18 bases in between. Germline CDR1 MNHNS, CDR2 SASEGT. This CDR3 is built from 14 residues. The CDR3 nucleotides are TGTGCCAGCAGTTACCCCGCAGGGTCGGGAACCCAGTACTTC. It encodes CASSYPAGSGTQYF.

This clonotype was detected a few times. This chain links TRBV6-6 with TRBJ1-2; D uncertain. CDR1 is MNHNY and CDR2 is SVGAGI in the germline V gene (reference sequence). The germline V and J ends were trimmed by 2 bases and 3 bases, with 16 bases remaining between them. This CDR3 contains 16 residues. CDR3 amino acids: CASSYKAVAEHYGYTF. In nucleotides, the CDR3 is TGTGCCAGCAGTTACAAGGCGGTGGCCGAACACTATGGCTACACCTTC.

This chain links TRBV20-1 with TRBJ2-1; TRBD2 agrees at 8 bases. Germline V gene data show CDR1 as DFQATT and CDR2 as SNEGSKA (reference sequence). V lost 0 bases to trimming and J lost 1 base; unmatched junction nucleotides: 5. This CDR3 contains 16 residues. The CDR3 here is CSAREERGSSYNEQFF. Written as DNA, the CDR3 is TGCAGTGCTAGAGAGGAGCGGGGGAGTTCCTACAATGAGCAGTTCTTC.

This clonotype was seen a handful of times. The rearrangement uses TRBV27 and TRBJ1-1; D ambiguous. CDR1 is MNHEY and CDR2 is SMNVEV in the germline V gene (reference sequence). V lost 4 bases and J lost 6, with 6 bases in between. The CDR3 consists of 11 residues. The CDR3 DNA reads TGTGCCAGCAGTTACAATGCTGAAGCTTTCTTT. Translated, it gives CASSYNAEAFF.

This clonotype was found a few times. DNA of the CDR3: TGTGCCAGTATATCCCTATTCGGGTTCACTGAAGCTTTCTTT. The encoded protein is CASISLFGFTEAFF. J is TRBJ1-1 and V is TRBV19; no firm D call. V lost 7 bases to trimming and J lost 4 bases, with 16 bases between them. Germline assignment: CDR1 LNHDA and CDR2 SQIVND (reference sequence). The CDR3 runs to 14 residues.

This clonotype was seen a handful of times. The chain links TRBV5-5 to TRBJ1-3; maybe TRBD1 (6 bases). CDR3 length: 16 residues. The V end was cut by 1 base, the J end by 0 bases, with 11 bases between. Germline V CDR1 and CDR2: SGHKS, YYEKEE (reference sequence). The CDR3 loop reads CASSLIRGFSGNTIYF. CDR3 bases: TGTGCCAGCAGCTTGATAAGGGGGTTCTCTGGAAACACCATATATTTT.

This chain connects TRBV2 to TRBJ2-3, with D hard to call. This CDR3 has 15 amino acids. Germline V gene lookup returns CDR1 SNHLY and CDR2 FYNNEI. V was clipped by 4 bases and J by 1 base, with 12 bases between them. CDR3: CASSAARWGTDTQYF. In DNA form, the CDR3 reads TGTGCCAGCAGTGCGGCTAGATGGGGCACAGATACGCAGTATTTT.

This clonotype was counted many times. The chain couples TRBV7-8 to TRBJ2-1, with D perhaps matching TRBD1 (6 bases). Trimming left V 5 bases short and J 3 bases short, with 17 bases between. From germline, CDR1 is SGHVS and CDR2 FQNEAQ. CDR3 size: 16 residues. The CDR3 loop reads CASSQNRVLGYNEQFF. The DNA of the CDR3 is TGTGCCAGCAGCCAAAACAGGGTTCTGGGCTACAATGAGCAGTTCTTC. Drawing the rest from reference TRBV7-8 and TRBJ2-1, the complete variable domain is GAGVSQSPRYKVAKRGQDVALRCDPISGHVSLFWYQQALGQGPEFLTYFQNEAQLDKSGLPSDRFFAERPEGSVSTLKIQRTQQEDSAVYLCASSQNRVLGYNEQFFGPGTRLTVL.

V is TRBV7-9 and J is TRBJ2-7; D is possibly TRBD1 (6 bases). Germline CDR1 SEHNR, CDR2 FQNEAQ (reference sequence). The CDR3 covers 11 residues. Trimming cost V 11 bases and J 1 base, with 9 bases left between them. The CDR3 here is CAVGASYEQYF. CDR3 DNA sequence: TGTGCCGTGGGGGCGTCCTACGAGCAGTACTTC.

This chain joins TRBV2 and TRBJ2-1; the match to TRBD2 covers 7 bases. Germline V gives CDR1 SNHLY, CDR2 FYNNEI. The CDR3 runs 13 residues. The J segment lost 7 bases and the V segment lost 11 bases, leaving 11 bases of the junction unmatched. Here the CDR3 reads CAPQLATVNEQFF. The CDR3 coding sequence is TGTGCCCCCCAACTAGCGACGGTGAATGAGCAGTTCTTC.

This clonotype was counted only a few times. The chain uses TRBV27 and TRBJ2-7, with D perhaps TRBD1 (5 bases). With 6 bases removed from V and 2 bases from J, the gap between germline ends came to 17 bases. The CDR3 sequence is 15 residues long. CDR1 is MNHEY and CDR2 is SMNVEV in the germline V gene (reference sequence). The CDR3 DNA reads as TGTGCCAGCAGGGCAGGGCCGCCCTTCACCTACGAGCAGTACTTC. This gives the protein CASRAGPPFTYEQYF.

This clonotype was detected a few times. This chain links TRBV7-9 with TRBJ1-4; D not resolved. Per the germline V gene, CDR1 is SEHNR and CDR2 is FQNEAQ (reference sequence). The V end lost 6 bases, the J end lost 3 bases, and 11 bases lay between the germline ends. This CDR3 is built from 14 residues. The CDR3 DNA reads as TGTGCCAGCAGTGCCAAGGTGCCTAATGAAAAACTGTTTTTT. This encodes CASSAKVPNEKLFF.

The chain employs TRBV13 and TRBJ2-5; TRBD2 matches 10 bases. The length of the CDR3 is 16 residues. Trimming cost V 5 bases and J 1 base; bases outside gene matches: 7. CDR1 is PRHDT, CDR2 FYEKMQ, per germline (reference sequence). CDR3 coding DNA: TGTGCCAGCAGCCGTACTAGCGGGGAGGTCCAAGAGACCCAGTACTTC. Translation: CASSRTSGEVQETQYF.